This TCR beta chain emerged from a study of blood T cells in healthy people across ages. Between the trimmed V and J ends, which lost 8 bases and 5 bases, there was a span of 6 bases. The CDR3 length is 10 residues. Germline CDR1 SNHLY, CDR2 FYNNEI. Through a sample-barcoded 5' primer and a J-beta primer mix, a second PCR was run for 7 to 11 cycles. TCRdb re-analysed the 5' RACE reads in MiXCR, keeping a single row per CDR3 protein. The data hold about 800,000 distinct CDR3 sequences, with around a quarter observed a single time. Drawn from each donor were 7.5 to 10 milliliters of peripheral blood. The same data also contributed to another study, on T cells of mothers and their children. That work contributes: The study obtained over 9.5 million TCR beta CDR3 reads per mother and about 3 million per child.

This sequence joins TRBV2 and TRBJ1-1; D is ambiguous. Material: blood. The TCR was taken from a boy between 10 and 17 years old in good health. CDR3 DNA sequence: TGTGCCAGCCGTCGGACTGAAGCTTTCTTT. Translated: CASRRTEAFF.